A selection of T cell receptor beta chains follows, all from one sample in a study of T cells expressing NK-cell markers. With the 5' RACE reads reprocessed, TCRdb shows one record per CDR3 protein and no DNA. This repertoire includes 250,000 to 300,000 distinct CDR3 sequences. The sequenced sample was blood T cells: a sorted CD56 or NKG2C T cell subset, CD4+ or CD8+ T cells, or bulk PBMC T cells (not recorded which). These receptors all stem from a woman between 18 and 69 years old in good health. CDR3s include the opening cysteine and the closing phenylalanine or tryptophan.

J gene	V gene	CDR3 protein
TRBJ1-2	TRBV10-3	CAISETQGRFTYGYTF
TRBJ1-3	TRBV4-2	CASSPSAGVPGNTIYF
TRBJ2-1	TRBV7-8	CASSPTTYINEQFF
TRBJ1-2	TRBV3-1	CASTRDTAAYGYTF
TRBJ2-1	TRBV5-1	CASSLAGGPEEVRRNEQFF
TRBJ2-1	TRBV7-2	CASSSGVGQGYNEQFF
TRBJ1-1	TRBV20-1	CSAPSHRVDTEAFF
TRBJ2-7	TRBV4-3	CASSQAGRGYEQYF
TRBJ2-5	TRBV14	CASSQDRNGVLPQETQYF
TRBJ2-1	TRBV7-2	CASSASGGAGNEQFF
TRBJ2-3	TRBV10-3	CAISELASTDTQYF
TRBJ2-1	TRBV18	CASSRLDVVPTYNEQFF
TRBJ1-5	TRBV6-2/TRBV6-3	CASQRQGSGQPQHF
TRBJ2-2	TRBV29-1	CSVPQNGGLIGELFF
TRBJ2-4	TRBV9	CASSVTVGQGNIQYF
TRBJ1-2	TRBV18	CASSHMDRATNYGYTF
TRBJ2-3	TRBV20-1	CSAPHGLAASTDTQYF
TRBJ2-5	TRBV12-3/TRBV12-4	CASSAPKLAAKGTQYF
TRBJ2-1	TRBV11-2	CASSIQGRGQSTSYNEQFF
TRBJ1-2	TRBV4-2	CASSQVRRSRVNYGYTF
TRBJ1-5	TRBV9	CASSAGGGGNQPQHF
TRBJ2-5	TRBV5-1	CASSLVVGETQYF
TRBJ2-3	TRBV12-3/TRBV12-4	CASSLALALDTQYF
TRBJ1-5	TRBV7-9	CASSLDDRDSNQPQHF
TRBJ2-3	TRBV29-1	CSVAPSGSGTDTQYF
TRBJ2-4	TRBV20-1	CSATGQALAKNIQYF
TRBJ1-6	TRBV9	CASSPPWAYNSPLHF
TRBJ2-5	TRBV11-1	CASSLVVLAGGMTYQETQYF
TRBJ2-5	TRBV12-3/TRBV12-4	CASSLHRQETQYF
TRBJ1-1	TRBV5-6	CASIADTENTEAFF
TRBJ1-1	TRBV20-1	CSARDTGTGGHSQEAFF
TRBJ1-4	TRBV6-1	CASRIGPLKGEKLFF
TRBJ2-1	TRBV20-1	CSASGGGGGYNEQFF
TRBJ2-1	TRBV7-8	CASSPSPRMLLDYNEQFF
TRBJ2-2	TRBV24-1	CATGPNTGELFF
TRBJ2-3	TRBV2	CASTTQGLDTQYF
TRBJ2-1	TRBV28	CASSGTKLAGIPSNEQFF
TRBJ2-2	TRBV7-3	CASSLMAGALAGELFF
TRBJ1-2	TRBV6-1	CATSRQGRFGYTF
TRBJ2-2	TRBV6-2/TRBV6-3	CASSWGLAGLNTGELFF
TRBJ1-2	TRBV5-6	CASSPDRGGYGYTF
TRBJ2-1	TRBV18	CASSPSSGGAGNEQFF
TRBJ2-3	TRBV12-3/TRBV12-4	CASTSGTGQVTQYF
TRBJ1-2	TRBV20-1	CSAPSGRNYGYTF
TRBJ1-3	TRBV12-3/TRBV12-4	CASSLRSASGNTIYF
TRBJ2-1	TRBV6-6	CASSYVLGRREFF
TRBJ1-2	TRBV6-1	CASSRELGLGYTF
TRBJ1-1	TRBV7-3	CAPTLAGEKTEAFF
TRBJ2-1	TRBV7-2	CASSLRGRSGNEQFF
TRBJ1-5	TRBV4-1	CASSQPVGRPEPQHF
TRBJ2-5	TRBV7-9	CASTKGLAGQETQYF
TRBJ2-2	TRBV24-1	CATATENTGELFF
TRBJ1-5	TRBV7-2	CASSLDKQPQHF
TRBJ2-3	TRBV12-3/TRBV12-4	CASRLAETTQYF
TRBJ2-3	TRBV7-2	CASSRVGSTDTQYF